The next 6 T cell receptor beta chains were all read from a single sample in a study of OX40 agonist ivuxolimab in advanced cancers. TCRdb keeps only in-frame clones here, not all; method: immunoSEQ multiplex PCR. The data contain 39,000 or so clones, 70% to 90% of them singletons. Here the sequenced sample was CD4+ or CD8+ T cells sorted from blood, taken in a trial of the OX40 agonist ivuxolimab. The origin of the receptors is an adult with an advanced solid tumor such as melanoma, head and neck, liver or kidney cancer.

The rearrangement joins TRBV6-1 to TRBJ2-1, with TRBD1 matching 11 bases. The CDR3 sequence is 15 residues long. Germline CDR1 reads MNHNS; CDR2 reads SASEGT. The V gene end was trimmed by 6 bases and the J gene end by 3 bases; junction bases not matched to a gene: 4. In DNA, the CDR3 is TGTGCCAGCAGGCGGACAGGGGGCAACTACAATGAGCAGTTCTTC. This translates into CASRRTGGNYNEQFF.

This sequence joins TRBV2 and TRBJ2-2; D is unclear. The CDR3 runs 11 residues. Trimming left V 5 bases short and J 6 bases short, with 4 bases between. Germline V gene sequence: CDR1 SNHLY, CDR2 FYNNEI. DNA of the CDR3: TGTGCCAGCAGTAGCCCCGGGGAGCTGTTTTTT. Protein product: CASSSPGELFF.

CDR3 coding DNA: TGTGCCAGCAGCGTAGGACCTAGCGGGGCCCAAGAGACCCAGTACTTC. This gives the protein CASSVGPSGAQETQYF. The V gene is TRBV9, the J gene TRBJ2-5; 9 nucleotides line up with TRBD2. The germline CDR1 and CDR2 sequences are SGDLS and YYNGEE. CDR3 length: 16 amino acids. V gave up 0 bases and J gave up 1 base; unmatched junction bases: 4. The full variable domain, completed using reference TRBV9 and TRBJ2-5, is DSGVTQTPKHLITATGQRVTLRCSPRSGDLSVYWYQQSLDQGLQFLIQYYNGEERAKGNILERFSAQQFPDLHSELNLSSLELGDSALYFCASSVGPSGAQETQYFGPGTRLLVL.

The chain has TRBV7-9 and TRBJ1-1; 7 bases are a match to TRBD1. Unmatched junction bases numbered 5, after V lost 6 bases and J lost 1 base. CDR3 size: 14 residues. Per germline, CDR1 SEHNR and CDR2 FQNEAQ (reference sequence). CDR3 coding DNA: TGTGCCAGCAGACCAGGGGGATCGAACACTGAAGCTTTCTTT. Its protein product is CASRPGGSNTEAFF.

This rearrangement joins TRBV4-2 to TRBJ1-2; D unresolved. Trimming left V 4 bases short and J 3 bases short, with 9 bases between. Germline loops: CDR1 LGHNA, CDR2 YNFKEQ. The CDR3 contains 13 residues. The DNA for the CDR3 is TGTGCCAGCAGCCGCAACATGGACTATGGCTACACCTTC. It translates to CASSRNMDYGYTF.

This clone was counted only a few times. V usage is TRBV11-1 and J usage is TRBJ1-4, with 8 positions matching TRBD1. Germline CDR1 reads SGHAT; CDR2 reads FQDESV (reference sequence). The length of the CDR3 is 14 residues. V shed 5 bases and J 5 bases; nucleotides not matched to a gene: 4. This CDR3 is CASSRDRRNEKLFF. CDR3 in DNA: TGTGCCAGCAGCCGGGACAGGAGAAATGAAAAACTGTTTTTT.